This TCR beta chain was recorded in a study of T cell responses to AZD1222 COVID-19 vaccine. Points from the study as a whole: In a largely white British group with more females than males, clonal diversity was possibly underestimated. Repertoire samples came only from after the peak T cell response. Baseline antibody screening turned up just six or seven seropositive AZD1222 recipients.

Sequencing was performed with immunoSEQ multiplex PCR; in TCRdb, only in-frame clones are kept and a portion is missing. Here the sample spans roughly 80,000 clones, 85% to 95% being singletons. A word on this clone: Its antigen is not identified.

The CDR3 extends over 15 amino acids. Trimming removed 5 bases from V and 4 bases from J, with 17 bases in between. Germline loops: CDR1 SGHTA, CDR2 FQGNSA. The sample here was peripheral blood, taken 28 days after the second AZD1222 dose. The rearrangement links TRBV7-2 to TRBJ1-2; D is unclear. This receptor was obtained from an adult who received the AZD1222 COVID-19 vaccine. The CDR3 here is CASSPGVGPFYGYTF. The CDR3 nucleotides read TGTGCCAGCAGCCCAGGTGTCGGTCCCTTCTATGGCTACACCTTC.